The T cell receptor (beta chain) described here comes from a study of blood T cell repertoires in COVID-19. Study-level information: T cells, B-cell-depleted T cells, or PBMCs provided the cDNA or gDNA that served as material.

Method: immunoSEQ multiplex PCR; TCRdb's copy keeps in-frame clones and lacks some. The profile covers a few hundred thousand clones, with 80% to 85% appearing a single time and 15% to 19% taken by the ten largest. While infection was still active, Seattle patients were enrolled and then followed longitudinally. V was cut by 6 bases and J by 2 bases, with 13 bases left in between. CDR1 and CDR2 from the germline V gene are WNHNN and SYGVQD (reference sequence). The CDR3 covers 14 residues. V and J are TRBV10-1 and TRBJ1-2, with D perhaps TRBD1 (6 bases). The sequencing input was peripheral blood. This clonotype was obtained from a person aged 70 to 85 with COVID-19, enrolled during active disease. The chain's CDR3 is CASSAGEGNYGYTF. The CDR3 DNA reads TGCGCCAGCAGCGCAGGGGAGGGAAACTATGGCTACACCTTC.